These T cell receptor beta chains were read from a single sample in a study of control samples from healthy donors and cancer patients. Data came from immunoSEQ multiplex PCR; TCRdb stores just in-frame clones and leaves some out. The sample totals about 190,000 clones. The specimen sequenced was blood. The source is a woman in her 30s in good health. The CDR3 runs from the conserved cysteine through the conserved F or W. The order of the fields is D gene, J gene, V gene, CDR3 DNA, CDR3 protein. A D gene is named only where the DNA matches it firmly.

TRBD1,TRBJ1-2,TRBV9,TGTGCCAGCAGCGTCGGGACAGGGGTTAGGGGCTACACCTTC,CASSVGTGVRGYTF
-,TRBJ2-3,TRBV5-5,TGTGCCAGCAGCTTGGTAGGGGATAATACGCAGTATTTT,CASSLVGDNTQYF
-,TRBJ2-2,TRBV7-3,TGTGCCAGCAGCTTGGGGACGGTAGATTTCGGGGAGCTGTTTTTT,CASSLGTVDFGELFF
TRBD1,TRBJ2-7,TRBV28,TGTGCCAGCAGTACGGCGGGGACAGGAACCTACGAGCAGTACTTC,CASSTAGTGTYEQYF
TRBD2,TRBJ2-1,TRBV18,TGTGCCAGCTCACCCTTTAGCGGGGGGTCAGATGAGCAGTTCTTC,CASSPFSGGSDEQFF
TRBD1,TRBJ2-7,TRBV2,TGTGCCAGCAGTTTTGACAGGGGAGGCGAGCAGTACTTC,CASSFDRGGEQYF
-,TRBJ1-2,TRBV7-8,TGTGCCAGCAGCTCCTTGGACGGAGGGAGTGGCTACACCTTC,CASSSLDGGSGYTF
-,TRBJ1-4,TRBV5-1,TGCGCCAGCAGCTATGGCCGGGGAACTAATGAAAAACTGTTTTTT,CASSYGRGTNEKLFF
-,TRBJ1-1,TRBV6-6,TGTGCCAGCAGAAAGGCAGACAGCGGCCGGGCTTTCTTT,CASRKADSGRAFF
-,TRBJ1-4,TRBV7-3,TGTGCCAGCAGCTTGGGGCCTAATGAAAAACTGTTTTTT,CASSLGPNEKLFF
-,TRBJ2-1,TRBV11-2,TGTGCCAGCAGCTCCCCCAACCGCATCGGGCAGTTCTTC,CASSSPNRIGQFF
-,TRBJ2-7,TRBV28,TGTGCCAGCAGCCTAAGCTCCTACGAGCAGTACTTC,CASSLSSYEQYF
-,TRBJ2-7,TRBV5-5,TGTGCCAGCAGCCCGCGCGCCGGGGCGGAGAGTTACGAGCAGTACTTC,CASSPRAGAESYEQYF
TRBD2,TRBJ2-7,TRBV6-5,TGTGCCAGCAGTTATGGTCGGCGGGGGGGCCGCGAGCAGTACTTC,CASSYGRRGGREQYF
-,TRBJ2-7,TRBV21-1,TGTGCCAGCAGCAAAGGACAGGCACACTCCTACGAGCAGTACTTC,CASSKGQAHSYEQYF
-,TRBJ2-1,TRBV7-2,TGTGCCAGCAGGGGGGCCTCACAAAGGGAGCAGTTCTTC,CASRGASQREQFF
-,TRBJ2-1,TRBV15,TGTGCCACCAGCAGGTCCGGGACAGCGGGTGAGCAGTTCTTC,CATSRSGTAGEQFF
TRBD1,TRBJ1-5,TRBV2,TGTGCCAGCAGGGGACAGGGTCCGGGGCCCCAGCATTTT,CASRGQGPGPQHF
TRBD1,TRBJ1-5,TRBV15,TGTGCCACCAGCAGTGGTGACAGGGGAAGCGGCAATCAGCCCCAGCATTTT,CATSSGDRGSGNQPQHF
TRBD1,TRBJ2-3,TRBV18,TGTGCCAGCTCACCCCGGGACAGGGACACAGATACGCAGTATTTT,CASSPRDRDTDTQYF
TRBD2,TRBJ2-5,TRBV7-2,TGTGCCAGCAGCTTAGTGGACAGCGGGAGAGAGACCCAGTACTTC,CASSLVDSGRETQYF
-,TRBJ1-1,TRBV4-2,TGTGCCAGCAGCCAAGATACGAACACTGAAGCTTTCTTT,CASSQDTNTEAFF
TRBD1,TRBJ2-7,TRBV9,TGTGCCAGCAGCGTAGGGGACAGGGTCTACGAGCAGTACTTC,CASSVGDRVYEQYF
TRBD1,TRBJ2-7,TRBV28,TGTGCCAGCAGTCGGGACAGGGGATCGTACGAGCAGTACTTC,CASSRDRGSYEQYF
-,TRBJ2-7,TRBV6-5,TGTGCCAGCAGTTACTACGTGTCTCCGGTTGGCGAGCAGTACTTC,CASSYYVSPVGEQYF
-,TRBJ1-4,TRBV7-2,TGTGCCAGCAGCTTAGCCCCCGCGGGGGGCAATGAAAAACTGTTTTTT,CASSLAPAGGNEKLFF
-,TRBJ2-6,TRBV7-9,TGTGCCAGCAGCTCACTAGCTACTGGGGCCAACGTCCTGACTTTC,CASSSLATGANVLTF
-,TRBJ1-5,TRBV5-5,TGTGCCAGCAGCCCTTTGGGAGGCAATCAGCCCCAGCATTTT,CASSPLGGNQPQHF
TRBD1,TRBJ1-6,TRBV28,TGTGCCAGCAGTCCACCATCCGGGACAGGGGGTTCACCCCTCCACTTT,CASSPPSGTGGSPLHF
-,TRBJ1-6,TRBV28,TGTGCCAGCAGTTCCGCACCAAAGGCCCGCTATAATTCACCCCTCCACTTT,CASSSAPKARYNSPLHF
TRBD1,TRBJ1-2,TRBV25-1,TGTGCCAGCAGTGACCTCAACCGGGACAGGGCGGATGGCTACACCTTC,CASSDLNRDRADGYTF
TRBD1,TRBJ1-3,TRBV3-1/TRBV3-2,TGTGCCAGCAGCCCATGGACAGGGAGGGGTGGAAACACCATATATTTT,CASSPWTGRGGNTIYF
-,TRBJ2-5,TRBV4-1,TGCGCCAGCAGCCAAGGAAGCCGGGAGACCCAGTACTTC,CASSQGSRETQYF
TRBD1,TRBJ2-7,TRBV15,TGTGCCACCAGCAGAGCCGCCGCAGGGGGCGAGCAGTACTTC,CATSRAAAGGEQYF
TRBD1,TRBJ1-2,TRBV2,TGTGCCAGCGCCAGGGACAGCCTACTCTATGGCTACACCTTC,CASARDSLLYGYTF
TRBD2,TRBJ2-3,TRBV6-4,TGTGCCAGCAGTGAGCGGGGGGGCACAGATACGCAGTATTTT,CASSERGGTDTQYF
-,TRBJ1-1,TRBV18,TGTGCCAGCATGCAGGGTGTTAAGACTGAAGCTTTCTTT,CASMQGVKTEAFF
-,TRBJ1-3,TRBV7-2,TGTGCCAGCAGCTTAGCCGGTGGCCCCGCAGGGTCATATTTT,CASSLAGGPAGSYF
-,TRBJ2-1,TRBV3-1/TRBV3-2,TGTGCCAGCAGCCCCACCTCCAGGGGAAATGAGCAGTTCTTC,CASSPTSRGNEQFF
TRBD2,TRBJ2-1,TRBV24-1,TGTGCCACCAGTGAGGCCTCGGGGGGGTACTACAATGAGCAGTTCTTC,CATSEASGGYYNEQFF
TRBD1,TRBJ1-5,TRBV2,TGTGCCAGCAGCCAGGACAGGGCCAATCAGCCCCAGCATTTT,CASSQDRANQPQHF
-,TRBJ1-1,TRBV5-6,TGTGCCAGCAGCCCCGGCAGGGTACCTGAAGCTTTCTTT,CASSPGRVPEAFF
-,TRBJ2-3,TRBV11-2,TGTGCCAGCACCTCCGGAGGGATGCTAGCCATAGATACGCAGTATTTT,CASTSGGMLAIDTQYF
TRBD1,TRBJ2-7,TRBV19,TGTGCCAGTAGTACCCCCCAGGGGGCTGTATACGAGCAGTACTTC,CASSTPQGAVYEQYF
TRBD2,TRBJ2-1,TRBV7-2,TGTGCCAGCAGCCCGCGGGGGGCGAGGCGATACTACAATGAGCAGTTCTTC,CASSPRGARRYYNEQFF